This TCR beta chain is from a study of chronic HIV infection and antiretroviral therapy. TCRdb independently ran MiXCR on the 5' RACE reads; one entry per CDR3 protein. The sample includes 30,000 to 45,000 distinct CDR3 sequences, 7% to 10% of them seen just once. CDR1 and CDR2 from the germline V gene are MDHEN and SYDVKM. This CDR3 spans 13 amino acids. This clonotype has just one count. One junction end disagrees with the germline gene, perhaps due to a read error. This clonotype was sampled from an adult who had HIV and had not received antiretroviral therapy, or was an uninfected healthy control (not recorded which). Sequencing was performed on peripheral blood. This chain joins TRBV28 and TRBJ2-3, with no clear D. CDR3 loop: CASSLIGVNTRYF. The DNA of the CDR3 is TGTGCCAGCAGTTTAATTGGGGTAAATACGCGGTATTTT.